This T cell receptor beta chain comes out of a study of Graves' ophthalmopathy and Graves' hyperthyroidism (dated by TCRdb to 2016 to 2018). With respect to the entire study: Peripheral blood was collected before any treatment was given, at the time of initial diagnosis. An independent validation cohort was composed of some 19 hyperthyroidism patients and around 16 patients who later progressed from hyperthyroidism to ophthalmopathy. In several hyperthyroidism patients, the T-cell repertoires found in thyroid tissue were compared with those found in blood. To explore V-J signatures distinguishing ophthalmopathy from hyperthyroidism, a discovery set of approximately 100 patients (about 44 ophthalmopathy, over 55 stable hyperthyroidism) was enrolled. After sampling, hyperthyroidism patients received methimazole starting at 30 mg daily, and ophthalmopathy patients received high-dose intravenous methylprednisolone. In total, around 140 blood samples were TCR-sequenced: 40 to 45 ophthalmopathy, under 80 hyperthyroidism and approximately 17 hyperthyroidism-to-ophthalmopathy patients. The study used TCR beta repertoire signatures to distinguish Graves' ophthalmopathy from Graves' hyperthyroidism and to predict progression to ophthalmopathy.

CDR1 and CDR2, per the germline V gene, are WSHSY and SAAADI. The CDR3, cysteine through phenylalanine, is 16 amino acids long. Only CDR3 DNA is held: 48 bases, read in frame from base 1. V loses 4 bases at its end and J loses 1 base; junction bases beyond the gene matches: 10. The full study reports these points: In validation, the model predicted ophthalmopathy progression with roughly 68% sensitivity and 72.22% specificity; roughly eleven predicted patients were CT-confirmed with GO in a median of around 6.5 months. In cross-validation, the 13-signature model distinguished ophthalmopathy from stable hyperthyroidism with more than 85% sensitivity and roughly 81% specificity, while in the test set the corresponding values were around 79% and 71%. Sample size was not statistically predetermined, and group allocation was not concealed from the investigators. Most expanded thyroid clonotypes with a frequency above 0.001 also appeared in blood, which suggests that blood repertoires may reflect the immune response in the thyroid.

For repertoire sequencing, the TCR beta CDR3 regions were amplified from RNA transcripts. HTBI primers and the Qiagen OneStep RT-PCR kit were used in a first-round RT-PCR, which was followed by a second-round multiplex PCR, size selection and purification. Sequencing of the libraries was carried out on an Illumina HiSeq2000 in paired-end mode with 100 bp reads. The authors' analysis ran thus. SOAPnuke was used to process the reads, throwing out any read that had adapters, had uncalled bases, had a mean Phred below 15, or lacked an exact constant-primer or identifier match. COPE v1.2.5 was used to merge the high-quality paired reads. Clonotypes were defined as unique nucleotide sequences and were aligned to IMGT TRB V, D and J references using MiTCR v1.1. The analysis was limited to V-J combinations with a frequency above 0.0001, which together covered 99% to 99.2% of repertoires. For each V-J combination, a TCR clonal expansion and chaos score was defined as F50 clonal expansion divided by the chaos observed in the TCRdist matrix. Welch's t-statistics and random forest were used to reduce features to about a dozen V-J combinations, which were fed into a naive Bayes classifier. The similarity between thyroid and blood repertoires was quantified using the Morisita-Horn index. The raw public reads went through TCRdb reprocessing: fastp at Q25, MiXCR clone calling, in-frame beta chains kept. When rows share a CDR3 protein, they turn into one entry using the most common DNA and genes. The V and J calls and clone size are TCRdb's, not the authors'. The sample data list a few hundred thousand distinct CDR3 sequences, and roughly 17% of these were observed just once. The ten most abundant clones make up 2% to 3% of the sample.

Stable hyperthyroidism was defined as no progression to ophthalmopathy within 18 months of follow-up. Hyperthyroidism patients were newly diagnosed, were aged 18 to 65 years, and had a disease duration under 2 months. Patients were excluded if they had other autoimmune diseases, uncontrolled infections, pregnancy or lactation. Diagnosis was based on clinical symptoms, serum thyroxine, TRAb, thyroid ultrasound and orbital computed tomography. Using Ficoll-Paque density gradient centrifugation, PBMCs were isolated from less than 11 ml of fresh peripheral blood. Total RNA was extracted using Trizol reagent, and RNA quality was checked on an Agilent 2100 Bioanalyzer. This clonotype was counted ten times or more. What this receptor recognizes is not known. Per-base qualities were not stored, and no clone one base away is much larger.

The sequence links TRBV10-2 to TRBJ2-7, with TRBD1 matching 7 junction bases. The TCR comes from an adult woman with stable Graves' hyperthyroidism. The material sequenced was peripheral blood. The CDR3 in this case is CASSAQGVSESYEQYF. The DNA is as follows: TGCGCCAGCAGTGCTCAGGGGGTTAGCGAGTCCTACGAGCAGTACTTC.